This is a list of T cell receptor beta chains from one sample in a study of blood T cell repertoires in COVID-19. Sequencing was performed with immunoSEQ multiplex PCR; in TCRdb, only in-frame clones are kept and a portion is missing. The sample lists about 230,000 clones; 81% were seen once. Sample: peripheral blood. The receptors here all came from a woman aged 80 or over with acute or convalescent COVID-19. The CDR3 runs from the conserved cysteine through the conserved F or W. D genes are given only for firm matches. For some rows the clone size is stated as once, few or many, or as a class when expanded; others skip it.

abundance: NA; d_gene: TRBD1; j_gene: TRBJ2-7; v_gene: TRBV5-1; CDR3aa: CASTLGTAKSYEQYF; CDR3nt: TGCGCCAGCACCCTCGGGACAGCCAAATCCTACGAGCAGTACTTC
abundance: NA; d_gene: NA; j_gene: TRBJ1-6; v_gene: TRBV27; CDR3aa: CASTPTHSYNSPLHF; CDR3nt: TGTGCCAGCACCCCGACACACTCCTATAATTCACCCCTCCACTTT
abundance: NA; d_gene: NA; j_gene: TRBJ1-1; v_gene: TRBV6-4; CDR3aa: CASSEEVSTEAFF; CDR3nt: TGTGCCAGCAGTGAGGAGGTGAGCACTGAAGCTTTCTTT
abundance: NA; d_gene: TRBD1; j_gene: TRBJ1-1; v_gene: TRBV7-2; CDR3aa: CASSFTPLGQGGRAFF; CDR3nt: TGTGCCAGCAGCTTTACTCCCCTCGGACAGGGAGGAAGAGCTTTCTTT
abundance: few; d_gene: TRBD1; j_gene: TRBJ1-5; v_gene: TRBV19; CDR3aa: CASSKTSKQDRDQHF; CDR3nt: TGTGCCAGTAGTAAAACCTCTAAACAGGACAGGGATCAGCATTTT
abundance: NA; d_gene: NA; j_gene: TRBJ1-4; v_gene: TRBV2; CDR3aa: CASSGWRTSNEKLFF; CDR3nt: TGTGCCAGCAGTGGGTGGCGGACTTCTAATGAAAAACTGTTTTTT
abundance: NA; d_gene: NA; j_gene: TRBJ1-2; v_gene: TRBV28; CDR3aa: CASRLTGSNYGYTF; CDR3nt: TGTGCCAGCAGACTGACAGGATCTAACTATGGCTACACCTTC
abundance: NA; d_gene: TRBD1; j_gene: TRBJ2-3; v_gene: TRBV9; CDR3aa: CASSNPTGGKVDTQYF; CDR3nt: TGTGCCAGCAGCAACCCGACAGGGGGCAAGGTAGATACGCAGTATTTT
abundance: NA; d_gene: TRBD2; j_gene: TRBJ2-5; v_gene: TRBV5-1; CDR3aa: CASSLGGGGQETQYF; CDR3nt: TGCGCCAGCAGCTTGGGGGGCGGGGGCCAAGAGACCCAGTACTTC
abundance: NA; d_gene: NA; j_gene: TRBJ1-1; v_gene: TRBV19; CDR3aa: CASSMSGVTEAFF; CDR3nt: TGTGCCAGTAGTATGAGCGGAGTAACTGAAGCTTTCTTT
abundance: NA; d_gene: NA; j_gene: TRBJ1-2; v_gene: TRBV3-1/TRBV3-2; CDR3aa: CASSSQGSYGYTF; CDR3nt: TGTGCCAGCAGTTCACAGGGCAGCTATGGCTACACCTTC
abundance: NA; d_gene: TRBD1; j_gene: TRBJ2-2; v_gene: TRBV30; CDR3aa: CAWSPDRIDTGELFF; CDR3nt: TGTGCCTGGAGTCCGGACAGGATCGACACCGGGGAGCTGTTTTTT
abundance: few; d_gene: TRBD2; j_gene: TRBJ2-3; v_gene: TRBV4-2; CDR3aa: CASSQGLAGDTDTQYF; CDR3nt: TGTGCCAGCAGCCAAGGACTAGCGGGTGACACAGATACGCAGTATTTT
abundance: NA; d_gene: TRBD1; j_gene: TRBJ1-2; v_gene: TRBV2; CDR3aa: CASSEGTGPNGYTF; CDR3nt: TGTGCCAGCAGTGAGGGGACAGGGCCGAATGGCTACACCTTC
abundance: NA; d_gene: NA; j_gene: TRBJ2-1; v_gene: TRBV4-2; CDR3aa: CASSQDLASGGEQFF; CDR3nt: TGTGCCAGCAGCCAAGATCTGGCTAGTGGCGGTGAGCAGTTCTTC
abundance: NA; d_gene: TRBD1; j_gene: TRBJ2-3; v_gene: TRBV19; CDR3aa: CASRGQPMTDTQYF; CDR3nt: TGTGCCAGTAGGGGACAGCCTATGACAGATACGCAGTATTTT
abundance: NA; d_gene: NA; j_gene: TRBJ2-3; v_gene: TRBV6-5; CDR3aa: CASSGGAWSTDTQYF; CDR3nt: TGTGCCAGCAGCGGGGGAGCGTGGAGCACAGATACGCAGTATTTT
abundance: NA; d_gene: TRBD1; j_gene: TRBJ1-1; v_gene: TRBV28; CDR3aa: CASSSPGQGDDEAFF; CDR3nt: TGTGCCAGCAGTTCTCCGGGACAGGGGGACGATGAAGCTTTCTTT
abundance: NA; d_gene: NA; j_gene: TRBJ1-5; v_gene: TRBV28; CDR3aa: CASSSVGVLDQPQHF; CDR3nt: TGTGCCAGCAGTTCTGTGGGAGTACTAGATCAGCCCCAGCATTTT
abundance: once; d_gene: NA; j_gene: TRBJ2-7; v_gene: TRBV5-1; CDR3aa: CASSLGRGVHEQYF; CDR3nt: TGCGCCAGCAGCTTGGGCAGGGGGGTGCACGAGCAGTACTTC
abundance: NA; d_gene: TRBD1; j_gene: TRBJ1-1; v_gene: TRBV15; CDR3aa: CATSRDQGVLAFF; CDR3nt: TGTGCCACCAGCAGAGATCAGGGGGTCTTAGCTTTCTTT
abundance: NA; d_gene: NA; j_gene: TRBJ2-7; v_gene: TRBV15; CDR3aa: CATSPVGGPPSYEQYF; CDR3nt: TGTGCCACCTCCCCCGTCGGCGGGCCCCCCTCCTACGAGCAGTACTTC
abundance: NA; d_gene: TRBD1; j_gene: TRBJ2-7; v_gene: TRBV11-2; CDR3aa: CASSQGQGVPEQYF; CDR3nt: TGTGCCAGCAGCCAGGGACAGGGGGTGCCCGAGCAGTACTTC
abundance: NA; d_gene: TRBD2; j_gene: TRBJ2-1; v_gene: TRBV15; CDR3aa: CATSRATSGGVQFF; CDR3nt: TGTGCCACCAGCAGAGCCACTAGCGGGGGGGTCCAGTTCTTC
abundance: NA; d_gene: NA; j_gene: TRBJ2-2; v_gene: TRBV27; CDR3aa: CASSLGQPNTGELFF; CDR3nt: TGTGCCAGCAGTCTTGGACAGCCGAACACCGGGGAGCTGTTTTTT
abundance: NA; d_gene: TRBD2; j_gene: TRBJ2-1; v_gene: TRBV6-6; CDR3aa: CASSYSSDGTSQFF; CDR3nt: TGTGCCAGCAGTTACTCGAGTGACGGGACTAGCCAGTTCTTC
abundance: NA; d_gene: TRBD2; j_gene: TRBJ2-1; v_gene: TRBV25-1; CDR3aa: CASSDFSGGPHNEQFF; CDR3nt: TGTGCCAGCAGTGACTTTAGCGGGGGGCCTCACAATGAGCAGTTCTTC